A single sample gave rise to the 30 T cell receptor beta chains below, sequenced in a study of PD-1 blockade in classical Hodgkin lymphoma. The time point denotes: cycle 4 day 1 (C4D1), after more than five weeks of nivolumab. There was relapse after autologous stem cell transplantation in every patient, and there was variation in brentuximab vedotin exposure. Magnetic negative selection was used to purify CD4+ T cells from thawed PBMCs. Some clones are missing from TCRdb's copy, which holds only in-frame ones; the method was immunoSEQ multiplex PCR. The table records 25,000 to 30,000 clones, 80% to 90% of them present only once. Sequences were derived from CD4+ T cells from blood, sampled before the fourth cycle of nivolumab. The receptors were gathered from a human donor with classical Hodgkin lymphoma.

The CDR3 loop is CASSSGAAGANYGYTF. For the CDR3, the DNA is TGCGCCAGCAGCTCTGGGGCCGCGGGGGCCAACTATGGCTACACCTTC. This sequence joins TRBV5-1 and TRBJ1-2; tentative D call: TRBD1 (6 bases). Per the germline V gene, CDR1 is SGHRS and CDR2 is YFSETQ. This CDR3 is built from 16 residues. V was cut by 3 bases and J by 2 bases, with 17 bases left in between. The full variable domain, rest sourced from reference TRBV5-1 and TRBJ1-2, is KAGVTQTPRYLIKTRGQQVTLSCSPISGHRSVSWYQQTPGQGLQFLFEYFSETQRNKGNFPGRFSGRQFSNSRSEMNVSTLELGDSALYLCASSSGAAGANYGYTFGSGTRLTVV.

This clone was found once. V usage is TRBV5-1 and J usage is TRBJ2-2; 7 nucleotides line up with TRBD1. V dropped 6 bases and J dropped 3; count of bases not matched to a gene: 5. The germline V gene encodes CDR1 SGHRS and CDR2 YFSETQ. The length of the CDR3 is 14 residues. The CDR3 protein is CASNRDSHTGELFF. In nucleotides, the CDR3 is TGCGCCAGCAACCGGGACAGTCACACCGGGGAGCTGTTTTTT.

The gene calls are TRBV5-1 and TRBJ1-6, with a possible D match to TRBD1 (6 bases). Germline V gene data show CDR1 as SGHRS and CDR2 as YFSETQ. The CDR3 spans 15 residues. Trimming cost V 1 base and J 5 bases, with 10 bases left between them. CDR3 loop: CASSLTGRDNSPLHF. The CDR3 bases are TGCGCCAGCAGCTTGACAGGGAGAGATAATTCACCCCTCCACTTT.

The chain employs TRBV5-1 and TRBJ1-1; 10 bases map to TRBD1. V was pared by 0 bases and J by 10 bases, with 3 bases of the junction left unmatched. This CDR3 spans 13 amino acids. Germline CDR1 SGHRS, CDR2 YFSETQ. The CDR3: CASSLGDRGSAFF. The CDR3 coding sequence is TGCGCCAGCAGCTTGGGGGACAGGGGTTCAGCTTTCTTT.

The rearrangement uses TRBV5-1 and TRBJ1-5; no reliable D call. The CDR3 extends over 15 amino acids. CDR1 SGHRS and CDR2 YFSETQ come from the germline V gene. V lost 0 bases to trimming and J lost 0 bases, with 7 bases between them. The CDR3 loop reads CASSLDGDSNQPQHF. The CDR3 DNA reads as TGCGCCAGCAGCTTGGACGGAGATAGCAATCAGCCCCAGCATTTT. The variable domain in full, with the rest retrieved from reference TRBV5-1 and TRBJ1-5, is KAGVTQTPRYLIKTRGQQVTLSCSPISGHRSVSWYQQTPGQGLQFLFEYFSETQRNKGNFPGRFSGRQFSNSRSEMNVSTLELGDSALYLCASSLDGDSNQPQHFGDGTRLSIL.

V gene TRBV18 combines with J gene TRBJ1-1, with D hard to call. Germline V CDR1 and CDR2: KGHSH, LQKENI. V was cut by 3 bases and J by 2 bases, with 13 bases left in between. This CDR3 spans 15 amino acids. The CDR3: CASSPRGERNTEAFF. The CDR3, as DNA: TGTGCCAGCTCACCCCGTGGAGAACGAAACACTGAAGCTTTCTTT.

The V gene is TRBV6-5, the J gene TRBJ2-1; 10 bases match TRBD2. V gave up 6 bases and J gave up 4 bases; unmatched junction bases: 6. This CDR3 has 15 amino acids. Germline CDR1 reads MNHEY; CDR2 reads SVGAGI. This CDR3 reads CASSRTSGIYNEQFF. The CDR3 DNA is TGTGCCAGCAGCCGGACTAGCGGAATTTACAATGAGCAGTTCTTC.

The chain joins TRBV5-1 to TRBJ2-3; 12 bases match TRBD2. The germline gives CDR1 SGHRS, CDR2 YFSETQ. Trimming removed 5 bases from V and 6 bases from J; junction bases left unmatched: 10. The CDR3 contains 16 residues. The CDR3: CASRPGLAGGTDTQYF. For the CDR3, the DNA is TGCGCCAGCAGACCGGGACTAGCGGGTGGAACGGATACGCAGTATTTT. Full variable domain (rest looked up from reference TRBV5-1 and TRBJ2-3): KAGVTQTPRYLIKTRGQQVTLSCSPISGHRSVSWYQQTPGQGLQFLFEYFSETQRNKGNFPGRFSGRQFSNSRSEMNVSTLELGDSALYLCASRPGLAGGTDTQYFGPGTRLTVL.

V usage is TRBV5-1 and J usage is TRBJ2-7; the D is unclear. The CDR3 sequence is 15 residues long. V lost 3 bases to trimming and J lost 2 bases, with 15 bases between them. CDR1 and CDR2 from the germline V gene are SGHRS and YFSETQ. The CDR3 protein is CASSSSLGPAYEQYF. In DNA form, the CDR3 reads TGCGCCAGCAGCTCCTCCTTAGGGCCAGCCTACGAGCAGTACTTC.

The J gene is TRBJ1-2, the V gene TRBV10-1; 7 positions match TRBD1. Germline loops: CDR1 WNHNN, CDR2 SYGVQD (reference sequence). This CDR3 contains 16 residues. Trimming removed 8 bases from V and 4 bases from J; junction bases left unmatched: 16. This chain's CDR3 is CASPIGTVPFIYGYTF. DNA of the CDR3: TGCGCCAGCCCGATAGGGACAGTCCCTTTCATCTATGGCTACACCTTC.

V and J are TRBV21-1 and TRBJ2-5; TRBD1 is the table's D call, not checked against the DNA. TRBV21-1 is a pseudogene locus. The CDR3 length is 16 residues. The CDR3 region has the DNA TGTGCCAGCAGCAATCTGGACAGGGGGGGGAGAGAGACCCAGTACTTC. It codes for CASSNLDRGGRETQYF.

This rearrangement joins TRBV11-2 to TRBJ2-7; no reliable D call. Germline V gene lookup returns CDR1 SGHAT and CDR2 FQNNGV. The V gene lost 5 bases and the J gene lost 3 bases, with 11 bases spanning the gap. This CDR3 is built from 13 residues. The CDR3 nucleotides are TGTGCCAGCAGCCTCGGGCCGGACTACGAGCAGTACTTC. Amino acid sequence: CASSLGPDYEQYF.

The chain combines TRBV5-1 with TRBJ1-5; TRBD1 aligns across 7 bases. The CDR3 contains 14 residues. Per germline, CDR1 SGHRS and CDR2 YFSETQ. The junction had 7 bases not matched to a gene; V was cut back by 0 bases and J by 10 bases. Here the CDR3 reads CASSLGQGDLPQHF. DNA of the CDR3: TGCGCCAGCAGCTTGGGACAGGGAGACCTCCCCCAGCATTTT.

The V and J genes are TRBV7-8 and TRBJ2-7; TRBD1 is a possible D gene (5 bases). The CDR3 runs to 15 residues. CDR1 is SGHVS and CDR2 is FQNEAQ in the germline V gene. With 5 bases removed from V and 2 bases from J, the gap between germline ends came to 16 bases. As DNA, the CDR3 is TGTGCCAGCAGCCGGCTCGGACACCCTACCTACGAGCAGTACTTC. It translates to CASSRLGHPTYEQYF.

The V gene is TRBV6-1, the J gene TRBJ1-5, with D maybe TRBD1 (6 bases). V was pared by 7 bases and J by 6 bases, with 13 bases between. There are 13 residues in the CDR3. The germline V gene encodes CDR1 MNHNS and CDR2 SASEGT. The CDR3, as DNA: TGTGCCAGCACCCTACAGGGTGGTCAGCCCCAGCATTTT. This encodes CASTLQGGQPQHF.

This clone was seen a single time. The chain joins TRBV28 to TRBJ1-4; D perhaps matches TRBD1 (5 bases). Germline assignment: CDR1 MDHEN and CDR2 SYDVKM. The V and J ends lost 6 bases and 4 bases respectively, with 21 bases between them. The CDR3 totals 17 residues. DNA for the CDR3: TGTGCCAGCAGCCCCGGTGTCGGGGCCGACTTTAATGAAAAACTGTTTTTT. This gives the protein CASSPGVGADFNEKLFF. Complete variable domain (other parts from reference TRBV28 and TRBJ1-4): DVKVTQSSRYLVKRTGEKVFLECVQDMDHENMFWYRQDPGLGLRLIYFSYDVKMKEKGDIPEGYSVSREKKERFSLILESASTNQTSMYLCASSPGVGADFNEKLFFGSGTQLSVL.

The chain combines TRBV6-4 with TRBJ2-2; D possibly corresponds to TRBD1 (6 bases). This CDR3 spans 17 amino acids. The germline V gene encodes CDR1 MRHNA and CDR2 SNTAGT. The ends were cut back, 5 bases at V and 4 bases at J, with 20 bases in the middle. This chain's CDR3 is CASSIFGRGATTGELFF. CDR3 nucleotides: TGTGCCAGCAGTATCTTCGGCAGGGGCGCAACCACCGGGGAGCTGTTTTTT.

This chain joins TRBV28 and TRBJ2-4; the match to TRBD1 covers 8 bases. The germline gives CDR1 MDHEN, CDR2 SYDVKM. After removal of 6 bases from V and 4 bases from J, the junction contained 11 bases not matched to a gene. The CDR3 totals 16 residues. DNA for the CDR3: TGTGCCAGCAGCGACCTCTCAGGGGGCGGAAAAAACATTCAGTACTTC. This codes for CASSDLSGGGKNIQYF. Using reference TRBV28 and TRBJ2-4 for the parts outside the CDR3, the full variable domain is DVKVTQSSRYLVKRTGEKVFLECVQDMDHENMFWYRQDPGLGLRLIYFSYDVKMKEKGDIPEGYSVSREKKERFSLILESASTNQTSMYLCASSDLSGGGKNIQYFGAGTRLSVL.

The J gene is TRBJ2-2, the V gene TRBV14; D is uncertain. This CDR3 is 15 amino acids long. CDR1 SGHDN and CDR2 FVKESK come from the germline V gene. The V and J ends lost 4 bases and 4 bases respectively, with 13 bases between them. CDR3 DNA sequence: TGTGCCAGCAGCCCTCAGAGTGTGGGCACCGGGGAGCTGTTTTTT. This codes for CASSPQSVGTGELFF.

This chain links TRBV5-1 with TRBJ2-3; D may be TRBD2 (6 bases). The germline V gene encodes CDR1 SGHRS and CDR2 YFSETQ. CDR3 length equals 15 residues. The V end was cut by 6 bases, the J end by 0 bases, with 14 bases between. The CDR3 DNA is TGCGCCAGCACCCTCGGCGGGGTGAGCACAGATACGCAGTATTTT. Its translation: CASTLGGVSTDTQYF.

The chain carries TRBV19 and TRBJ2-4, with D possibly matching TRBD1 (6 bases). This CDR3 contains 12 residues. Germline-derived CDR1 and CDR2 are LNHDA and SQIVND (reference sequence). V was clipped by 1 base and J by 13 bases, with 11 bases between them. The CDR3 protein is CASSIGGPRQYF. The CDR3 coding sequence is TGTGCCAGTAGTATAGGGGGGCCCAGACAGTACTTC.

The gene calls are TRBV11-3 and TRBJ2-3; D uncertain. V lost 0 bases, J lost 3 bases, and 7 bases lay in between. Germline V lookup: CDR1 SGHNT, CDR2 YENEEA. CDR3 length: 14 residues. CDR3 loop: CASSLDPGTDTQYF. The CDR3 DNA follows: TGTGCCAGCAGCTTAGATCCCGGGACAGATACGCAGTATTTT.

This sequence joins TRBV9 and TRBJ2-5; D perhaps matches TRBD2 (6 bases). The germline V gene has CDR1 SGDLS and CDR2 YYNGEE. There are 16 residues in the CDR3. Trimming took off 4 bases at V and 1 base at J, with 17 bases between the two ends. CDR3: CASSPGGAGIQETQYF. DNA of the CDR3: TGTGCCAGCAGCCCAGGAGGGGCGGGAATCCAAGAGACCCAGTACTTC.

V is TRBV9 and J is TRBJ2-3; 9 nucleotides match TRBD2. CDR1 and CDR2 from the germline V gene are SGDLS and YYNGEE. This CDR3 is built from 14 residues. J was trimmed by 0 bases and V by 7 bases; bases with no gene match: 3. CDR3 in DNA: TGTGCCAGCTGCGGGGGGGCCAGCACAGATACGCAGTATTTT. Translation: CASCGGASTDTQYF.

The chain is built from TRBV7-9 and TRBJ2-3; no clear D gene. The CDR3 length is 16 residues. Germline lookup yields CDR1 SEHNR and CDR2 FQNEAQ (reference sequence). Deletions cut 7 bases from V and 5 bases from J, with 22 bases between. The CDR3 spells CASTDGRALLLDTQYF. The CDR3 DNA reads as TGTGCCAGCACCGACGGTAGGGCGCTTTTGTTAGATACGCAGTATTTT.

V usage is TRBV5-1 and J usage is TRBJ2-2; D is unresolved. The germline gives CDR1 SGHRS, CDR2 YFSETQ. The CDR3 totals 15 residues. The ends were cut back, 0 bases at V and 0 bases at J, with 6 bases in the middle. The CDR3 bases are TGCGCCAGCAGCTTGGCCGGAACGAACACCGGGGAGCTGTTTTTT. Translating gives CASSLAGTNTGELFF. Full variable domain (missing parts from reference TRBV5-1 and TRBJ2-2): KAGVTQTPRYLIKTRGQQVTLSCSPISGHRSVSWYQQTPGQGLQFLFEYFSETQRNKGNFPGRFSGRQFSNSRSEMNVSTLELGDSALYLCASSLAGTNTGELFFGEGSRLTVL.

V usage is TRBV14 and J usage is TRBJ2-7, with 8 nucleotides matching TRBD1. The CDR3 sequence is 13 residues long. Unmatched junction bases numbered 8, after V lost 8 bases and J lost 5 bases. In germline, CDR1 is SGHDN, CDR2 FVKESK. The DNA of the CDR3 is TGTGCCAGCGCCGACAGGGGAACGGACGAGCAGTACTTC. It encodes CASADRGTDEQYF. Together with reference TRBV14 and TRBJ2-7, the CDR3 gives the full variable domain: EAGVTQFPSHSVIEKGQTVTLRCDPISGHDNLYWYRRVMGKEIKFLLHFVKESKQDESGMPNNRFLAERTGGTYSTLKVQPAELEDSGVYFCASADRGTDEQYFGPGTRLTVT.

This clone was seen only once. J is TRBJ2-5 and V is TRBV7-8, with 9 bases identical to TRBD1. The trim removed 3 bases at V and 5 bases at J, leaving 7 bases unmatched. The germline CDR1 and CDR2 sequences are SGHVS and FQNEAQ. This CDR3 has 15 amino acids. The DNA for the CDR3 is TGTGCCAGCAGCTTCTCGGGTGGACAGGGGGAGACCCAGTACTTC. Translation: CASSFSGGQGETQYF. The whole variable domain, remainder taken from reference TRBV7-8 and TRBJ2-5, is GAGVSQSPRYKVAKRGQDVALRCDPISGHVSLFWYQQALGQGPEFLTYFQNEAQLDKSGLPSDRFFAERPEGSVSTLKIQRTQQEDSAVYLCASSFSGGQGETQYFGPGTRLLVL.

The chain employs TRBV18 and TRBJ2-1; TRBD1 matches 7 bases. CDR1 is KGHSH and CDR2 is LQKENI in the germline V gene. The CDR3 spans 17 residues. The ends lost 3 bases at V and 2 bases at J; junction bases unmatched: 10. The DNA of the CDR3 is TGTGCCAGCTCACCCCGGGACAGTCCGGCGCCCTACAATGAGCAGTTCTTC. Its translation: CASSPRDSPAPYNEQFF.

This chain connects TRBV5-1 to TRBJ2-1; 12 bases align to TRBD2. There are 16 residues in the CDR3. V was pared by 0 bases and J by 8 bases, with 6 bases of the junction left unmatched. The V gene's germline CDR1 is SGHRS and CDR2 YFSETQ. The CDR3 sequence: CASSLAPSGGAYEQFF. The CDR3 DNA sequence: TGCGCCAGCAGCTTGGCTCCTAGCGGGGGGGCCTATGAGCAGTTCTTC.